A single sample is the source of the 2 T cell receptor beta chains below, sequenced in a study of shared T cell receptors in the human thymus. Profiled with immunoSEQ multiplex PCR; TCRdb holds only in-frame clones, not every one. Seen here are about 710,000 clones, more than 70% observed once, and the top ten hold about 0.0094%. These same records also appear under a second study, on human thymus T cells.

The specimen was thymocytes. Every receptor here comes from a boy in the first two years of life with a congenital heart defect.

The chain uses TRBV7-2 and TRBJ2-5, with TRBD2 as a possible D gene (6 bases). V was shortened by 5 bases and J by 3 bases, with 19 bases between the two germline ends. CDR3 size: 16 residues. CDR1 SGHTA and CDR2 FQGNSA come from the germline V gene. The CDR3 DNA sequence: TGTGCCAGCAGCCACTATAAGCTAGCGTTGGAAGAGACCCAGTACTTC. Amino acid sequence: CASSHYKLALEETQYF.

This chain uses TRBV2 with TRBJ1-1, with 9 bases fitting TRBD1. J was trimmed by 0 bases and V by 6 bases; bases with no gene match: 14. This CDR3 contains 18 residues. The germline CDR1 and CDR2 sequences are SNHLY and FYNNEI. CDR3 coding DNA: TGTGCCAGCAGACAGACGGGACAGGGAAGGGTGATGAACACTGAAGCTTTCTTT. Protein sequence: CASRQTGQGRVMNTEAFF.